This is a list of T cell receptor beta chains from one sample in a study of cytomegalovirus exposure and HLA in healthy donors. Method: immunoSEQ multiplex PCR; TCRdb's copy keeps in-frame clones and lacks some. Seen here are 90,000 to 100,000 clones, under 80% observed once, and the top ten hold roughly 6.9%. Sequenced: PBMCs. The receptors here all came from a man in his forties or fifties in good health and CMV-seropositive. Each CDR3 is given with its conserved first and last residue. D genes are given only for firm matches. Part of the rows lack a size; the others show once, few, many or a class for expanded clones.

D,J,size,V,CDR3,DNA
NA,TRBJ1-2,NA,TRBV25-1,CASSESGTVNYGYTF,TGTGCCAGCAGTGAATCAGGCACCGTCAACTATGGCTACACCTTC
NA,TRBJ2-1,few,TRBV7-2,CASSLDSSPEQFF,TGTGCCAGCAGCCTGGACTCTTCACCTGAGCAGTTCTTC
TRBD2,TRBJ2-5,NA,TRBV7-3,CASSLSSGGAQETQYF,TGTGCCAGCAGCTTGTCTAGCGGGGGGGCCCAAGAGACCCAGTACTTC
NA,TRBJ2-3,NA,TRBV2,CASQSRGVDTDTQYF,TGTGCCAGCCAAAGTCGCGGGGTGGACACAGATACGCAGTATTTT
NA,TRBJ2-2,NA,TRBV5-1,CASRKGGERTGELFF,TGCGCCAGCAGGAAAGGAGGGGAGCGGACCGGGGAGCTGTTTTTT
TRBD1,TRBJ2-7,NA,TRBV18,CASSPARGQGTYEQYF,TGTGCCAGCTCGCCCGCCCGGGGACAGGGAACCTACGAGCAGTACTTC
TRBD2,TRBJ2-7,once,TRBV9,CASSVSGGKSYEQYF,TGTGCCAGCAGCGTAAGCGGGGGGAAGTCCTACGAGCAGTACTTC
NA,TRBJ2-7,NA,TRBV5-1,CASSSDSRAYEQYF,TGCGCCAGCAGTTCCGACAGCAGAGCCTACGAGCAGTACTTC
NA,TRBJ2-7,NA,TRBV7-9,CASSPPGDYEQYF,TGTGCCAGCAGCCCCCCGGGGGACTACGAGCAGTACTTC
TRBD2,TRBJ2-3,NA,TRBV7-9,CASSEGSGGSTDTQYF,TGTGCCAGCAGCGAGGGTAGCGGGGGCAGCACAGATACGCAGTATTTT
TRBD2,TRBJ2-2,NA,TRBV28,CASSLVRVAGRPGGELFF,TGTGCCAGCAGTTTGGTCAGGGTAGCGGGAAGACCCGGCGGGGAGCTGTTTTTT
NA,TRBJ2-3,NA,TRBV10-2,CASSEQGSGTDTQYF,TGCGCCAGCAGTGAACAGGGTTCGGGCACAGATACGCAGTATTTT
TRBD2,TRBJ2-1,NA,TRBV2,CASRGAGDDYNEQFF,TGTGCCAGCAGGGGAGCGGGAGATGATTACAATGAGCAGTTCTTC
TRBD1,TRBJ2-7,NA,TRBV5-4,CASSPTGNKGEQYF,TGTGCCAGCAGCCCGACAGGGAATAAGGGCGAGCAGTACTTC
TRBD2,TRBJ2-1,few,TRBV2,CASRGTSGGYEQFF,TGTGCCAGCAGGGGGACTAGCGGGGGGTATGAGCAGTTCTTC
NA,TRBJ1-4,NA,TRBV7-9,CASSETTGTNEKLFF,TGTGCCAGCAGCGAAACTACCGGGACTAATGAAAAACTGTTTTTT
TRBD1,TRBJ1-1,NA,TRBV10-1,CASSETGDTEAFF,TGCGCCAGCAGTGAAACAGGGGACACTGAAGCTTTCTTT
TRBD2,TRBJ2-1,NA,TRBV4-2,CASSQHSGESYNEQFF,TGTGCCAGCAGCCAACATAGCGGGGAGAGTTACAATGAGCAGTTCTTC
TRBD1,TRBJ2-7,NA,TRBV7-2,CASSLVTGGGGFYEQYF,TGTGCCAGCAGCCTCGTAACAGGGGGCGGGGGTTTCTACGAGCAGTACTTC
TRBD2,TRBJ2-3,NA,TRBV9,CASSVGFSGGITDTQYF,TGTGCCAGCAGCGTGGGGTTTAGCGGGGGGATCACAGATACGCAGTATTTT
NA,TRBJ1-2,NA,TRBV6-1,CASRRGSEYGYTF,TGTGCCAGCAGGCGCGGCAGTGAGTATGGCTACACCTTC